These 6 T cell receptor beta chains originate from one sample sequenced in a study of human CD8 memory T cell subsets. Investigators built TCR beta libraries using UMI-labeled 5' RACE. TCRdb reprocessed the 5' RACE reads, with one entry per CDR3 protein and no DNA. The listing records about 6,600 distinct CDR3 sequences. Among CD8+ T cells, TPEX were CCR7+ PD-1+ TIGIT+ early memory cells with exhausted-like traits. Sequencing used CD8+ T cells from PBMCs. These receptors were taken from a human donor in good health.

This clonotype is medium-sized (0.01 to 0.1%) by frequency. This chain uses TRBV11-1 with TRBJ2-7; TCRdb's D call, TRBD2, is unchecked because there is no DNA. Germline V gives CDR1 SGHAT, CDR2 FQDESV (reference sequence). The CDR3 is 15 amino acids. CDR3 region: CASSFGTSGYYEQYF.

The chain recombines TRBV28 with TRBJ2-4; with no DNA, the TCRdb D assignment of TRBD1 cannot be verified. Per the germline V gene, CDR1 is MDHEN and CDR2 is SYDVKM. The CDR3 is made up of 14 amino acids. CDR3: CASSYRGLENIQYF.

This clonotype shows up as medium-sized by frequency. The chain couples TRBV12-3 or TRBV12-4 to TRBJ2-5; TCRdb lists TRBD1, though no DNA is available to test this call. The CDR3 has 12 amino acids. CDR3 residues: CASSPGRETQYF.

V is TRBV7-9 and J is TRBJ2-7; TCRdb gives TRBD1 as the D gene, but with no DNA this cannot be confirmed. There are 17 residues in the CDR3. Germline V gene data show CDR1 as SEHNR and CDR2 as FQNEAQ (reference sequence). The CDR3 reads CASSLVSGTGVSYEQYF.

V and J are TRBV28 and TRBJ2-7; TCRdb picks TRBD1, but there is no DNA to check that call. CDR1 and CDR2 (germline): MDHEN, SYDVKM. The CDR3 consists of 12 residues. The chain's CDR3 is CASSSTGKEQYF.

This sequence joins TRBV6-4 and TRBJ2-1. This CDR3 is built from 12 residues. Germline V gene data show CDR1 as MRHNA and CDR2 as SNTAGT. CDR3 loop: CASSDGVNEQFF.